Listed below are T cell receptor beta chains from one sample, sequenced in a study of T cell clones after liver transplantation. TCRdb's copy holds only in-frame clones and misses some; the assay was immunoSEQ multiplex PCR. This table has roughly 53,000 clones, 70% to 75% appearing once. Sequenced here: CD4+ T cells from blood, sampled at the 22-month timepoint. The receptors here all came from a human patient who received a liver transplant. Certain T cells may be donor cells from the graft. The CDR3 runs from the conserved cysteine through the conserved F or W. The D gene is left open where the match is weak. Expanded clones are given a class, and other clones once, few, many or no size at all.

CDR3,DNA,J,V,D,size
CASSQGRAQPQHF,TGCGCCAGCAGCCAAGGGAGGGCCCAGCCCCAGCATTTT,TRBJ1-5,TRBV4-1,-,medium-sized
CSVYKGYEQYF,TGCAGCGTTTATAAGGGCTACGAGCAGTACTTC,TRBJ2-7,TRBV29-1,-,-
CAISDGPGEKLFF,TGTGCCATCAGTGACGGCCCGGGTGAAAAACTGTTTTTT,TRBJ1-4,TRBV10-3,-,-
CASSLGAGAGETQYF,TGTGCCAGCAGCTTAGGGGCGGGGGCAGGGGAGACCCAGTACTTC,TRBJ2-5,TRBV7-2,-,-
CASRREDEQFF,TGTGCCAGCAGACGGGAGGATGAGCAGTTCTTC,TRBJ2-1,TRBV27,TRBD2,once
CASSVDPRGEQYF,TGTGCCAGCAGCGTAGACCCTAGGGGCGAGCAGTACTTC,TRBJ2-7,TRBV9,-,-
CASRTSGVPYEQYF,TGTGCCAGTAGGACTAGCGGGGTTCCCTACGAGCAGTACTTC,TRBJ2-7,TRBV19,TRBD2,-
CASSFNSGGADEQFF,TGCGCCAGCAGCTTCAATAGCGGGGGGGCCGATGAGCAGTTCTTC,TRBJ2-1,TRBV5-1,TRBD2,-
CASSYSRAAANEQFF,TGTGCCAGCAGTTACTCGAGGGCCGCTGCGAATGAGCAGTTCTTC,TRBJ2-1,TRBV6-6,-,few
CASSNDDSSQSRANVLTF,TGTGCCAGCAGCAACGACGACAGCTCACAAAGTCGGGCCAACGTCCTGACTTTC,TRBJ2-6,TRBV7-4,-,-
CATSRDRDSYNEQFF,TGTGCCACCAGCAGGGACAGGGACTCCTACAATGAGCAGTTCTTC,TRBJ2-1,TRBV15,TRBD1,-
CASSLASGYTDTQYF,TGTGCCAGCAGCTTAGCTAGCGGATACACAGATACGCAGTATTTT,TRBJ2-3,TRBV11-2,TRBD2,few
CASSDMTSGSYEQYF,TGTGCCAGCAGCGATATGACTAGCGGATCCTACGAGCAGTACTTC,TRBJ2-7,TRBV13,TRBD2,-
CASSSGWDEQFF,TGTGCCAGCAGCTCGGGTTGGGATGAGCAGTTCTTC,TRBJ2-1,TRBV5-4,-,few